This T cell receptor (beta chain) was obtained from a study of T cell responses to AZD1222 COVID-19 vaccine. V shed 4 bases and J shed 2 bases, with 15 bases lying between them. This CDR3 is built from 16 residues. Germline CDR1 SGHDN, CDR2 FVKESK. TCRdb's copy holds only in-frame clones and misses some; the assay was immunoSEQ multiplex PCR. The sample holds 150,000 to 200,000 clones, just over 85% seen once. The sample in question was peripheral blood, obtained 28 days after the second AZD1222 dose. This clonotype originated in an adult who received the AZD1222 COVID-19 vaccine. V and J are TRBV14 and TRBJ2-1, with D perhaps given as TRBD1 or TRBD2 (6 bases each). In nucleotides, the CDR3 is TGTGCCAGCAGCCCTCTAGGGGGGTCCGCCTACAATGAGCAGTTCTTC. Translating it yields CASSPLGGSAYNEQFF.